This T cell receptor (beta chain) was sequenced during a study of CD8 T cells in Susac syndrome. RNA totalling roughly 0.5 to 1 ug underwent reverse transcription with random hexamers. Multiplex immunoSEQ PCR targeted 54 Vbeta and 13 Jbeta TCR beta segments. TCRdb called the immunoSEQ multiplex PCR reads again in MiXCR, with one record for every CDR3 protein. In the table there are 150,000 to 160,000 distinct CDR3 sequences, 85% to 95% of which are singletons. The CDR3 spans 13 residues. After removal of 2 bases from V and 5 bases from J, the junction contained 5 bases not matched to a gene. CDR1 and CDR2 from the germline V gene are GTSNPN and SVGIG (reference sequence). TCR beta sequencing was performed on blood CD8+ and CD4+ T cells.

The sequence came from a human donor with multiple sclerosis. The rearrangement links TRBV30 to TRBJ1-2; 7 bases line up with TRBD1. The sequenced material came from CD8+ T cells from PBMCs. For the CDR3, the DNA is TGTGCCTGGAGTTCAGGGGGTGGATATGGCTACACCTTC. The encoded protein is CAWSSGGGYGYTF.